The clone carrying this TCR beta chain was counted a few times. Its antigen is as yet unknown. The data belong to a study of T-cell memory formation after mild COVID-19. About the research overall: The two donors had largely donor-specific TCR clusters. Notes on the study in general: Contracting clones, day 15 to 85, had balanced CD4/CD8, and later expanders favored CD4+. The study detected some responding clones in pre-infection memory, suggesting cross-reactive memory joined.

cDNA libraries for TCR alpha and TCR beta, carrying sample barcodes and UMIs, came from 5'RACE with constant-segment primers. TCRdb fed the 5' RACE reads into MiXCR, producing one record per CDR3 protein. The table records 85,000 to 130,000 distinct CDR3 sequences, around 10% of them present only once. What was sequenced was PBMCs or a T cell subset sorted from them (not recorded which). The TCR comes from a man between 18 and 29 years old who had mild COVID-19 (a few samples of this study predate the infection). Cell type and time point are not known.

CDR3 nucleotide sequence: TGTGCCAGCAGCTTAGACTCTGGCTACACCTTC. It is translated as CASSLDSGYTF. The rearrangement joins TRBV13 to TRBJ1-2; D unclear. The CDR3 consists of 11 residues. Germline V CDR1 and CDR2: PRHDT, FYEKMQ (reference sequence). Trimming removed 1 base from V and 7 bases from J, with 4 bases in between.